This TCR beta chain was sequenced during a study of beta chain features in type 1 diabetes. The investigators reverse transcribed all of the isolated RNA, so they sequenced expressed TCRB transcripts. The data were produced by immunoSEQ multiplex PCR, yet TCRdb's version contains in-frame clones alone and is incomplete. The sample includes hundreds of thousands of clones, roughly 10% seen only once; the top ten take about 0.042%. V lost 5 bases and J 2 bases, leaving 11 bases between the germline ends. Germline CDR1 is MNHEY and CDR2 is SVGAGI. The CDR3 length is 14 residues. Study-wide results and limits: Shortening that was moderate but significant affected the TCRB CDR3s of Type 1 diabetes patients in all four CD4+ subsets. PCR could preferentially amplify shorter templates, alike in patients and controls.

About this clone itself: Its specificity is unknown.

What was sequenced was naive CD4+ T cells from blood. This TCR was recovered from a young woman in good health. The chain has TRBV6-5 and TRBJ2-3, with a weak D call TRBD1 (6 bases). The CDR3 DNA is TGTGCCAGCAGTCAGACAGGAACCACAGATACGCAGTATTTT. Its protein is CASSQTGTTDTQYF.